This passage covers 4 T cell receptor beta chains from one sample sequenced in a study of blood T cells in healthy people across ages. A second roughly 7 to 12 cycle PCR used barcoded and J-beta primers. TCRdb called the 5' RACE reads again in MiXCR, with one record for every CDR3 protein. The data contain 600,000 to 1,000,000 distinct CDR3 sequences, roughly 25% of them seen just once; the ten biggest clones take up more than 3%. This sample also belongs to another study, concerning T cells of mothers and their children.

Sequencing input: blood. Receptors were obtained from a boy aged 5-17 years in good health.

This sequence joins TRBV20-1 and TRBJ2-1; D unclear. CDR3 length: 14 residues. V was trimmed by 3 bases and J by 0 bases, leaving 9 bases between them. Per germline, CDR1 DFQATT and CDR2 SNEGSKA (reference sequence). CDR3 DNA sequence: TGCAGTGCTAGTGGCAGAAGCTCCTACAATGAGCAGTTCTTC. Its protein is CSASGRSSYNEQFF.

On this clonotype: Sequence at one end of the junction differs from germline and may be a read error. The CDR3 DNA follows: TGTGCCAGCAGTTTGACGCTCGGGGAACTGTTTTTT. Its protein product is CASSLTLGELFF. The chain carries TRBV28 and TRBJ2-2, with D perhaps matching TRBD2 (5 bases). The CDR3 has 12 amino acids. Per the germline V gene, CDR1 is MDHEN and CDR2 is SYDVKM. Using reference TRBV28 and TRBJ2-2 for the parts outside the CDR3, the full variable domain is DVKVTQSSRYLVKRTGEKVFLECVQDMDHENMFWYRQDPGLGLRLIYFSYDVKMKEKGDIPEGYSVSREKKERFSLILESASTNQTSMYLCASSLTLGELFFGEGSRLTVL.

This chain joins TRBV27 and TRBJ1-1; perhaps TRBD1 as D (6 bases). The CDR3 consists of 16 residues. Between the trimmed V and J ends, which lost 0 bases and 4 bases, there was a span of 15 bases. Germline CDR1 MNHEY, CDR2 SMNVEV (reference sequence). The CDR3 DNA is TGTGCCAGCAGTTTATCTGGCACAGGGATCGTCACTGAAGCTTTCTTT. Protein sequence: CASSLSGTGIVTEAFF.

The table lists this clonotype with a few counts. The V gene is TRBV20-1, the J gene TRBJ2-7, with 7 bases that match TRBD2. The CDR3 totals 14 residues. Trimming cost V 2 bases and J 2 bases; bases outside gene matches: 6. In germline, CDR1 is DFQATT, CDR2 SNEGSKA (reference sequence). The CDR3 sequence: CSARSGTTPYEQYF. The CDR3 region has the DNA TGCAGTGCTAGATCCGGGACTACCCCCTACGAGCAGTACTTC.